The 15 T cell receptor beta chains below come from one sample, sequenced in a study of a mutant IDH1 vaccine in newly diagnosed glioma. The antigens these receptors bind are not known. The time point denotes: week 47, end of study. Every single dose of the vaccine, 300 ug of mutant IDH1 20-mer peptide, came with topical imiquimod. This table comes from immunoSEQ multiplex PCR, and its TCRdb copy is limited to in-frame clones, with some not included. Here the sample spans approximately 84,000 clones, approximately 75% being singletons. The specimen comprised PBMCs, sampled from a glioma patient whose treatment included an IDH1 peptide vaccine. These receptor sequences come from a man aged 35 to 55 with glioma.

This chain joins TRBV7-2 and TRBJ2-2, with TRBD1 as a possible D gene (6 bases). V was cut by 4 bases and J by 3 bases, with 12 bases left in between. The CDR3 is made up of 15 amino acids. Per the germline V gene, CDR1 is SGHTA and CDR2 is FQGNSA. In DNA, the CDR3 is TGTGCCAGCAGCTCAACAAACAGGGACACCGGGGAGCTGTTTTTT. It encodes CASSSTNRDTGELFF. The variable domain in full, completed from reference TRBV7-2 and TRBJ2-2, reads GAGVSQSPSNKVTEKGKDVELRCDPISGHTALYWYRQSLGQGLEFLIYFQGNSAPDKSGLPSDRFSAERTGGSVSTLTIQRTQQEDSAVYLCASSSTNRDTGELFFGEGSRLTVL.

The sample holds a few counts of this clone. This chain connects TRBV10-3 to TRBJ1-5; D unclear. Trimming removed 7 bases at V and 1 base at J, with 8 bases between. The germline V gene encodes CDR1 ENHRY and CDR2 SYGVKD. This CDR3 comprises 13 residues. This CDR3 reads CAITPGSNQPQHF. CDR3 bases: TGTGCCATCACCCCGGGGAGCAATCAGCCCCAGCATTTT.

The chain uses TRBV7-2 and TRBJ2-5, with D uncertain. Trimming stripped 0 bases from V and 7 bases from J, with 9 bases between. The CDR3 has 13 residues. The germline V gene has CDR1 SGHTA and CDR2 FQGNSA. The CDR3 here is CASSLADPGTQYF. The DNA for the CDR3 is TGTGCCAGCAGCTTAGCGGACCCGGGGACCCAGTACTTC.

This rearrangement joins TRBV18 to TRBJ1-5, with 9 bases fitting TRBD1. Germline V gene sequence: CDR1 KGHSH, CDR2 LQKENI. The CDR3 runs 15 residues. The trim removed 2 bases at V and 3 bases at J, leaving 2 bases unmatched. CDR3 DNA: TGTGCCAGCTCACCAAGGGACAGGGTCAATCAGCCCCAGCATTTT. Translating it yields CASSPRDRVNQPQHF.

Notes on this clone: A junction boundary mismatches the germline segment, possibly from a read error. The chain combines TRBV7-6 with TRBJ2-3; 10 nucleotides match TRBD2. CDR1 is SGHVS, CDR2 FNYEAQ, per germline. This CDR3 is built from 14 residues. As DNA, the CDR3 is TGTGCCAGCAGCCTAGCGGGAGTATCAGATACGCAGTATTTT. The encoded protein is CASSLAGVSDTQYF.

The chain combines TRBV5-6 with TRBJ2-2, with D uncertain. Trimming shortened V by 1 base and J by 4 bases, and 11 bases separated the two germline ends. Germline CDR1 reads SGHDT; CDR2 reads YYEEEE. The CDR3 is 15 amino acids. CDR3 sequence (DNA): TGTGCCAGCAGCTTGAATCTCAGATCCACCGGGGAGCTGTTTTTT. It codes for CASSLNLRSTGELFF.

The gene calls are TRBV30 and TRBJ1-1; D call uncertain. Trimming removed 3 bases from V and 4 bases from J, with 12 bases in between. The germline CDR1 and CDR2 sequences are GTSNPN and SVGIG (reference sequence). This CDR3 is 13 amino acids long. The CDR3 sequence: CAWSYPGSTEAFF. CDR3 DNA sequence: TGTGCCTGGAGCTACCCGGGAAGCACTGAAGCTTTCTTT. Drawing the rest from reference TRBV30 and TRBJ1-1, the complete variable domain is SQTIHQWPATLVQPVGSPLSLECTVEGTSNPNLYWYRQAAGRGLQLLFYSVGIGQISSEVPQNLSASRPQDRQFILSSKKLLLSDSGFYLCAWSYPGSTEAFFGQGTRLTVV.

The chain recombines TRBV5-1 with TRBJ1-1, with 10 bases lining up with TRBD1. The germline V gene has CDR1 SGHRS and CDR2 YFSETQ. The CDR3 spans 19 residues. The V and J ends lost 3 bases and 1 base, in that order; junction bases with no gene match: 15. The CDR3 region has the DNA TGCGCCAGCAGCTGGGACAGGGGCGTGGGTAATTTGAAGAACACTGAAGCTTTCTTT. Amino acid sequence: CASSWDRGVGNLKNTEAFF.

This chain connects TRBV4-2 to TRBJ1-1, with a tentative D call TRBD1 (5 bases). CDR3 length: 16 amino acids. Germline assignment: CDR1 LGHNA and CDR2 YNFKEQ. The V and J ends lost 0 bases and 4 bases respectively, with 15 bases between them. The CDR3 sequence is CASSQDRRGLGTEAFF. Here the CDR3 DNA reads TGTGCCAGCAGCCAAGATAGGAGGGGCCTGGGCACTGAAGCTTTCTTT.

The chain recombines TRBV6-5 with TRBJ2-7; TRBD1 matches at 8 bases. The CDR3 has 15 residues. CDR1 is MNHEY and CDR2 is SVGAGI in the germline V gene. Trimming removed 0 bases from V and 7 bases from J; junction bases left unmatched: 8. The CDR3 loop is CASSYSYRGSWEQYF. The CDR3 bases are TGTGCCAGCAGTTACTCCTACAGGGGGTCTTGGGAGCAGTACTTC.

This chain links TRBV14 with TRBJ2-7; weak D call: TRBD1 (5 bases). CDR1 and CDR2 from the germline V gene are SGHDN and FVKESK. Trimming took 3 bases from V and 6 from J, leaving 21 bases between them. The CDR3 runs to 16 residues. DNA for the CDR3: TGTGCCAGCAGCCAGATAGGGGCTACAGCTCCCCTCGAGCAGTACTTC. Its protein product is CASSQIGATAPLEQYF.

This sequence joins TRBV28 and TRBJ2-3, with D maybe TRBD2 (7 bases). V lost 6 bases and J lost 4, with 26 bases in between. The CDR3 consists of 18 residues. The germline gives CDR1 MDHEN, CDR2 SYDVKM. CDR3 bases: TGTGCCAGCAGGAGGGCGGGGGTTTGGGACACGGAAGCAGATACGCAGTATTTT. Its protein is CASRRAGVWDTEADTQYF.

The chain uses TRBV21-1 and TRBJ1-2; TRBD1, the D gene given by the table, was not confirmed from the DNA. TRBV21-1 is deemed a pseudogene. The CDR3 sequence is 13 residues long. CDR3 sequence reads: CASLDRGRRGYTF. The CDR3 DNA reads TGTGCCAGCTTGGACAGGGGGCGCCGAGGCTACACCTTC.

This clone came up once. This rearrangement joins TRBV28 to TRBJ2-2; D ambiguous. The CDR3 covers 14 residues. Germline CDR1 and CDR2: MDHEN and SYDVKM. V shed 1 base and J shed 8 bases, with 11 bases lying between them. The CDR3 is CASSLYSGRGELFF. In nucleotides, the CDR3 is TGTGCCAGCAGTTTATATTCGGGCCGGGGGGAGCTGTTTTTT.

CDR3 bases: TGTGCCAGCAGCCTCAGGGGCACTGAAGCTTTCTTT. Encoded protein: CASSLRGTEAFF. The V call is TRBV7-2, the J call TRBJ1-1; tentative D call: TRBD1 (6 bases). Per germline, CDR1 SGHTA and CDR2 FQGNSA. Trimming shortened V by 5 bases and J by 4 bases, and 8 bases separated the two germline ends. This CDR3 spans 12 amino acids.